One sample yielded the 14 T cell receptor beta chains listed below, sequenced in a study of shared clonotypes between healthy human individuals. Some clones are missing from TCRdb's copy, which holds only in-frame ones; the method was immunoSEQ multiplex PCR. The table shows about 460,000 clones, with approximately 80% occurring only once. Material for sequencing was PBMCs. Receptor source: a woman aged 40 to 50 in good health. Some clones in this sample may be carry-over from other donors' samples.

The count of this clone is one. CDR3: CASWGSSNTGELFF. The CDR3 DNA reads TGTGCCAGCTGGGGTAGCTCGAACACCGGGGAGCTGTTTTTT. The V call is TRBV27, the J call TRBJ2-2; D is ambiguous. Germline V gives CDR1 MNHEY, CDR2 SMNVEV (reference sequence). The CDR3 has 14 amino acids. Trimming took 8 bases from V and 0 from J, leaving 10 bases between them.

V gene TRBV5-6 combines with J gene TRBJ2-3, with TRBD2 identical over 10 bases. The CDR3 consists of 15 residues. The V and J ends lost 4 bases and 4 bases, in that order; junction bases with no gene match: 6. Germline CDR1 SGHDT, CDR2 YYEEEE. CDR3 DNA: TGTGCCAGCAGCCGAGCGGGAGGGGTTTCAGATACGCAGTATTTT. It codes for CASSRAGGVSDTQYF. Based on the CDR3 plus reference TRBV5-6 and TRBJ2-3, the full variable domain is DAGVTQSPTHLIKTRGQQVTLRCSPKSGHDTVSWYQQALGQGPQFIFQYYEEEERQRGNFPDRFSGHQFPNYSSELNVNALLLGDSALYLCASSRAGGVSDTQYFGPGTRLTVL.

V gene TRBV18 combines with J gene TRBJ2-1; 12 bases agree with TRBD2. With 6 bases clipped from V and 10 bases from J, the junction kept 10 bases outside the gene matches. Germline CDR1 is KGHSH and CDR2 is LQKENI. The CDR3 is 15 residues long. This chain's CDR3 is CASSAPSGRAGEQFF. The CDR3 DNA is TGTGCCAGCTCCGCACCTAGCGGGAGGGCCGGGGAGCAGTTCTTC.

This clone was counted only a few times. A much bigger clone sits one base away, suggesting this may be a read error. The identical CDR3 is also encoded by other nucleotide sequences in the sample. The V gene is TRBV30, the J gene TRBJ1-1; 9 positions match TRBD1. The CDR3 totals 17 residues. The J segment lost 1 base and the V segment lost 8 bases, leaving 17 bases of the junction unmatched. CDR1 and CDR2 from the germline V gene are GTSNPN and SVGIG (reference sequence). Written as DNA, the CDR3 is TGTGCCGGACGCCAGACAGGGGGAACACAACGGAACACTGAAGCTTTCTTT. Translating it yields CAGRQTGGTQRNTEAFF.

Concerning this clone: This may come from a read error, since a much larger clone is one base off. The chain employs TRBV30 and TRBJ1-4; D uncertain. The germline V gene has CDR1 GTSNPN and CDR2 SVGIG (reference sequence). This CDR3 spans 16 amino acids. V was pared by 1 base and J by 0 bases, with 12 bases between. CDR3: CAWSALRTSTNEKLFF. The CDR3, as DNA: TGTGCCTGGAGTGCCTTGAGGACGTCAACTAATGAAAAACTGTTTTTT.

This clone was observed a few times. The chain has TRBV30 and TRBJ1-5, with D unresolved. V was clipped by 2 bases and J by 4 bases, with 6 bases between them. The CDR3 loop spans 12 amino acids. The germline gives CDR1 GTSNPN, CDR2 SVGIG (reference sequence). Here the CDR3 DNA reads TGTGCCTGGAGTAAGGATAATCAGCCCCAGCATTTT. As protein: CAWSKDNQPQHF. The full variable domain, with the rest looked up from reference TRBV30 and TRBJ1-5, is SQTIHQWPATLVQPVGSPLSLECTVEGTSNPNLYWYRQAAGRGLQLLFYSVGIGQISSEVPQNLSASRPQDRQFILSSKKLLLSDSGFYLCAWSKDNQPQHFGDGTRLSIL.

The V gene is TRBV13, the J gene TRBJ1-2, with a weak D call TRBD1 (5 bases). Trimming cost V 3 bases and J 3 bases, with 11 bases left between them. The CDR3 totals 14 residues. Germline loops: CDR1 PRHDT, CDR2 FYEKMQ (reference sequence). The CDR3 region has the DNA TGTGCCAGCAGCTTCGGGGGGTCGGACTATGGCTACACCTTC. Translation: CASSFGGSDYGYTF.

This chain uses TRBV18 with TRBJ2-7; TRBD2 might be the D (7 bases). This CDR3 contains 16 residues. Germline V gene lookup returns CDR1 KGHSH and CDR2 LQKENI. V was clipped by 3 bases and J by 6 bases, with 21 bases between them. The CDR3 nucleotides read TGTGCCAGCTCACCCACCGTGGGGGGGGCGTTAGGCGAGCAGTACTTC. This gives the protein CASSPTVGGALGEQYF.

V and J are TRBV7-8 and TRBJ2-2; TRBD1 agrees at 8 bases. V dropped 4 bases and J dropped 4; count of bases not matched to a gene: 5. From germline, CDR1 is SGHVS and CDR2 FQNEAQ. The CDR3 has 15 amino acids. The DNA for the CDR3 is TGTGCCAGCAGCTCCGACAGGGGTCTCACCGGGGAGCTGTTTTTT. It encodes CASSSDRGLTGELFF.

The chain couples TRBV5-4 to TRBJ2-2; D is perhaps TRBD1 (5 bases). The germline CDR1 and CDR2 sequences are SGHNT and YYREEE (reference sequence). The CDR3 contains 15 residues. V was clipped by 1 base and J by 1 base, with 8 bases between them. The CDR3 region is CASSLRQRNTGELFF. CDR3 bases: TGTGCCAGCAGCTTGAGACAGCGGAACACCGGGGAGCTGTTTTTT. The full variable domain, its missing parts supplied by reference TRBV5-4 and TRBJ2-2, is ETGVTQSPTHLIKTRGQQVTLRCSSQSGHNTVSWYQQALGQGPQFIFQYYREEENGRGNFPPRFSGLQFPNYSSELNVNALELDDSALYLCASSLRQRNTGELFFGEGSRLTVL.

There are many counts of this clone. The V call is TRBV28, the J call TRBJ1-5; no clear D gene. The CDR3 covers 13 residues. Germline CDR1 reads MDHEN; CDR2 reads SYDVKM. V gave up 3 bases and J gave up 2 bases, with 5 bases separating them. DNA of the CDR3: TGTGCCAGCAGTTTTATAGGCAATCAGCCCCAGCATTTT. Protein product: CASSFIGNQPQHF.

Points on this clone: A far larger clone is just one base off, so this is likely a read error. V is TRBV7-9 and J is TRBJ2-7; D tentatively reads TRBD1 or TRBD2 (5 bases each). This CDR3 spans 15 amino acids. The germline CDR1 and CDR2 sequences are SEHNR and FQNEAQ (reference sequence). CDR3 coding DNA: TGTGCCAGCAGCTTAGTGGGGGTCCGCACCTACGGGCAGTACTTC. Protein: CASSLVGVRTYGQYF.

Ten or more counts support this clone. V is TRBV30 and J is TRBJ1-2; D uncertain. CDR3 size: 14 residues. Trimming removed 3 bases from V and 6 bases from J, with 17 bases in between. The germline CDR1 and CDR2 sequences are GTSNPN and SVGIG (reference sequence). The CDR3: CAWRLGQELDGYTF. In DNA form, the CDR3 reads TGTGCCTGGAGGCTTGGTCAGGAGTTAGATGGCTACACCTTC.

J is TRBJ1-4 and V is TRBV30; TRBD1 matches 7 bases. Germline values: CDR1 GTSNPN, CDR2 SVGIG (reference sequence). The junction had 12 bases not matched to a gene; V was cut back by 5 bases and J by 0 bases. The CDR3 runs to 17 residues. CDR3 in amino acids: CAWGGYRGDATNEKLFF. The CDR3 DNA is TGTGCCTGGGGGGGTTACAGGGGCGATGCAACTAATGAAAAACTGTTTTTT.